Described below is a single TCR beta chain sequence and its context. Its antigen remains unidentified. V lost 0 bases and J lost 6, with 12 bases in between. This CDR3 is built from 14 residues. The V gene's germline CDR1 is LNHNV and CDR2 YYDKDF (reference sequence). Graves' hyperthyroidism qualified as stable when ophthalmopathy did not progress within 18 months. Among the patients, aged 18 to 65, hyperthyroidism was newly diagnosed and had lasted under 2 months. The study excluded patients with uncontrolled infection, other autoimmune disease, pregnancy or lactation. This entry is derived from a study of T cells in Graves' hyperthyroidism and ophthalmopathy. Regions amplified from RNA transcripts were the TCR beta CDR3 regions. First-round RT-PCR of the TCR CDR3 relied on the HTBI primer set. MiXCR, applied by TCRdb to the multiplex PCR reads, yields one record per CDR3 protein. The sample yields hundreds of thousands of distinct CDR3 sequences, under 60% seen once.

Whole-study results and caveats: In blood, most of the thyroid clonotypes expanded above 0.001 were also present.

The specimen was peripheral blood or thyroid tissue (not recorded which). V is TRBV15 and J is TRBJ2-7, with D maybe TRBD2 (7 bases). The receptor's source is a woman aged 18-29 years with Graves' hyperthyroidism. CDR3 bases: TGTGCCACCAGCAGAGATCTAGGGGGGGGCGAGCAGTACTTC. Translated, it gives CATSRDLGGGEQYF.